This T cell receptor beta chain emerged from a study of blood T cell repertoires in COVID-19. The CDR3 spans 15 residues. Per the germline V gene, CDR1 is LGHNA and CDR2 is YNFKEQ. J lost 0 bases, V lost 1 base, and 0 bases had no gene match. The repertoire was sequenced with immunoSEQ multiplex PCR; TCRdb's copy has only in-frame clones and lacks some. This table holds 100,000 or so clones, about 75% found once. Sequencing was carried out using peripheral blood. The clonotype was recovered from a man of 80 years or more with acute or convalescent COVID-19. This chain links TRBV4-2 with TRBJ1-5; 7 bases align to TRBD1. CDR3 DNA: TGTGCCAGCAGCCAAGGACAGGGTAGCAATCAGCCCCAGCATTTT. The encoded protein is CASSQGQGSNQPQHF.